Shown below are 26 T cell receptor beta chains from a single sample sequenced in a study of blood T cell repertoires in COVID-19. Generated by immunoSEQ multiplex PCR, the TCRdb table keeps only in-frame clones and is missing some. The data show about 100,000 clones, around 79% seen once. The specimen was peripheral blood. The receptors stem from a man aged 65 to 79 with active or convalescent COVID-19.

This sequence joins TRBV7-2 and TRBJ1-5; D perhaps matches TRBD1 (6 bases). CDR1 SGHTA and CDR2 FQGNSA come from the germline V gene. The CDR3 consists of 16 residues. V was pared by 1 base and J by 3 bases, with 13 bases between. The CDR3 DNA follows: TGTGCCAGCAGCTTAGTAACAGGGCCTCTCAATCAGCCCCAGCATTTT. The encoded protein is CASSLVTGPLNQPQHF. Full variable domain (remainder filled in from reference TRBV7-2 and TRBJ1-5): GAGVSQSPSNKVTEKGKDVELRCDPISGHTALYWYRQSLGQGLEFLIYFQGNSAPDKSGLPSDRFSAERTGGSVSTLTIQRTQQEDSAVYLCASSLVTGPLNQPQHFGDGTRLSIL.

This clone was counted once. The V call is TRBV9, the J call TRBJ2-1; no definite D call. There are 13 residues in the CDR3. Trimming pared 3 bases from V and 4 bases from J, leaving 8 bases between. The germline V gene encodes CDR1 SGDLS and CDR2 YYNGEE. The CDR3: CASSGSSYNEQFF. CDR3 DNA: TGTGCCAGCAGCGGGAGTTCGTACAATGAGCAGTTCTTC. The full variable domain, its missing parts supplied by reference TRBV9 and TRBJ2-1, is DSGVTQTPKHLITATGQRVTLRCSPRSGDLSVYWYQQSLDQGLQFLIQYYNGEERAKGNILERFSAQQFPDLHSELNLSSLELGDSALYFCASSGSSYNEQFFGPGTRLTVL.

V is TRBV6-2 or TRBV6-3 and J is TRBJ2-7; TRBD2 is a possible D gene (5 bases). The CDR3 loop spans 16 amino acids. V gave up 0 bases and J gave up 0 bases, with 12 bases separating them. Germline V gene data show CDR1 as MNHEY and CDR2 as SVGEGT. CDR3 DNA sequence: TGTGCCAGCAGTTACTCTCGGCGGGCTTCCTCCTACGAGCAGTACTTC. Translated: CASSYSRRASSYEQYF.

The CDR3 region is CASSLSSGSHEQYF. DNA of the CDR3: TGCGCCAGCAGCTTGAGTAGCGGGAGCCACGAGCAGTACTTC. The gene calls are TRBV5-1 and TRBJ2-7, with 9 bases lining up with TRBD2. In germline, CDR1 is SGHRS, CDR2 YFSETQ. There are 14 residues in the CDR3. V shed 1 base, J shed 5 bases, and the junction held 4 bases outside the gene matches.

The gene calls are TRBV5-1 and TRBJ2-5; D is possibly TRBD2 (5 bases). Germline V lookup: CDR1 SGHRS, CDR2 YFSETQ. The length of the CDR3 is 13 residues. V was cut by 5 bases and J by 1 base, with 9 bases left in between. The CDR3 DNA sequence: TGCGCCAGCAGAATTGGGAGCCAAGAGACCCAGTACTTC. Translating gives CASRIGSQETQYF.

This clone was counted between two and nine times. This chain connects TRBV5-6 to TRBJ1-2; weak D call: TRBD1 (6 bases). CDR1 and CDR2 (germline): SGHDT, YYEEEE. V lost 1 base, J lost 7 bases, and 17 bases lay in between. CDR3 length equals 15 residues. CDR3 coding DNA: TGTGCCAGCAGCTTGAATTCTGTGGGGGCGGGTGGCTACACCTTC. This gives the protein CASSLNSVGAGGYTF.

The chain links TRBV5-1 to TRBJ1-1; TRBD1 matches 9 bases. Germline trimming cut 3 bases from V and 3 bases from J; bases unmatched to any gene: 3. There are 14 residues in the CDR3. CDR1 and CDR2 (germline): SGHRS, YFSETQ. The CDR3 here is CASSWRQGDTEAFF. DNA of the CDR3: TGCGCCAGCAGCTGGAGACAGGGGGACACTGAAGCTTTCTTT. Combining the CDR3 with reference TRBV5-1 and TRBJ1-1 gives the whole variable domain KAGVTQTPRYLIKTRGQQVTLSCSPISGHRSVSWYQQTPGQGLQFLFEYFSETQRNKGNFPGRFSGRQFSNSRSEMNVSTLELGDSALYLCASSWRQGDTEAFFGQGTRLTVV.

This chain connects TRBV6-5 to TRBJ1-1, with D uncertain. Trimming shortened V by 5 bases and J by 5 bases, and 12 bases separated the two germline ends. The CDR3 contains 13 residues. CDR1 MNHEY and CDR2 SVGAGI come from the germline V gene. CDR3 sequence (DNA): TGTGCCAGCAGTCAAACGGGTGGAACTGAAGCTTTCTTT. Protein: CASSQTGGTEAFF.

The gene calls are TRBV11-3 and TRBJ1-6; unclear D gene. The length of the CDR3 is 16 residues. CDR1 is SGHNT and CDR2 is YENEEA in the germline V gene. Trimming shortened V by 0 bases and J by 6 bases, and 12 bases separated the two germline ends. The CDR3 nucleotides read TGTGCCAGCAGCTTAGATCCTGGGCAGAGTAATTCACCCCTCCACTTT. Protein product: CASSLDPGQSNSPLHF.

This clone came up once. The chain couples TRBV28 to TRBJ1-4; D uncertain. CDR1 and CDR2 from the germline V gene are MDHEN and SYDVKM. CDR3 size: 14 residues. The V gene lost 2 bases and the J gene lost 8 bases, with 12 bases spanning the gap. The CDR3 loop reads CASSLSGVKEKLFF. CDR3 DNA: TGTGCCAGCAGTTTAAGCGGGGTGAAAGAAAAACTGTTTTTT.

This chain uses TRBV27 with TRBJ2-5, with D maybe TRBD1 (5 bases). CDR1 is MNHEY, CDR2 SMNVEV, per germline (reference sequence). This CDR3 has 13 amino acids. V dropped 8 bases and J dropped 4 bases, with 14 bases sitting between them. The chain's CDR3 is CASALGVRETQYF. Written as DNA, the CDR3 is TGTGCCAGCGCCCTAGGGGTAAGAGAGACCCAGTACTTC.

V and J are TRBV27 and TRBJ2-7; 12 bases fit TRBD2. Germline V gene sequence: CDR1 MNHEY, CDR2 SMNVEV (reference sequence). The J segment lost 4 bases and the V segment lost 6 bases, leaving 7 bases of the junction unmatched. The length of the CDR3 is 15 residues. Here the CDR3 reads CASSSRTSGNYEQYF. CDR3 coding DNA: TGTGCCAGCAGCTCTCGGACTAGCGGGAATTACGAGCAGTACTTC.

This sequence joins TRBV7-9 and TRBJ2-1; tentatively, D is TRBD2 (5 bases). Germline-derived CDR1 and CDR2 are SEHNR and FQNEAQ (reference sequence). The CDR3 sequence is 15 residues long. Trimming removed 1 base from V and 2 bases from J, with 9 bases in between. The CDR3, as DNA: TGTGCCAGCAGCTTAGAGGACTCACCCTACAATGAGCAGTTCTTC. Its translation: CASSLEDSPYNEQFF.

V is TRBV14 and J is TRBJ1-1; D not resolved. The germline V and J ends were trimmed by 6 bases and 4 bases, with 18 bases remaining between them. Germline CDR1 SGHDN, CDR2 FVKESK. The CDR3 consists of 15 residues. This CDR3 reads CASSRHEGRVTEAFF. The CDR3 nucleotides read TGTGCCAGCAGTCGACACGAGGGTCGCGTCACTGAAGCTTTCTTT.

V and J are TRBV5-1 and TRBJ2-1, with 9 bases lining up with TRBD1. Germline lookup yields CDR1 SGHRS and CDR2 YFSETQ. The CDR3 totals 16 residues. V dropped 3 bases and J dropped 10; count of bases not matched to a gene: 14. CDR3 residues: CASSSAPPGQGPEQFF. The CDR3 nucleotides read TGCGCCAGCAGCTCAGCGCCCCCGGGACAGGGCCCCGAGCAGTTCTTC.

The chain employs TRBV6-5 and TRBJ2-1; TRBD1 aligns across 11 bases. The germline CDR1 and CDR2 sequences are MNHEY and SVGAGI. The length of the CDR3 is 15 residues. V lost 6 bases, J lost 6 bases, and 7 bases stayed unmatched. CDR3: CASRSPGTGGNEQFF. In nucleotides, the CDR3 is TGTGCCAGCAGATCCCCAGGGACAGGGGGCAATGAGCAGTTCTTC.

This chain connects TRBV19 to TRBJ2-3; D perhaps matches TRBD2 (5 bases). V was pared by 2 bases and J by 1 base, with 10 bases between. The CDR3 consists of 15 residues. CDR1 is LNHDA, CDR2 SQIVND, per germline (reference sequence). In DNA, the CDR3 is TGTGCCAGTAGTATACGTGACTACGGCACAGATACGCAGTATTTT. This gives the protein CASSIRDYGTDTQYF.

The chain joins TRBV5-1 to TRBJ1-2, with 9 positions matching TRBD1. V lost 4 bases to trimming and J lost 8 bases; unmatched junction nucleotides: 9. This CDR3 contains 14 residues. Germline loops: CDR1 SGHRS, CDR2 YFSETQ. The CDR3 reads CASSIDRGRDGYTF. The CDR3 nucleotides are TGCGCCAGCAGCATCGACAGGGGGAGAGACGGCTACACCTTC. Combining the CDR3 with reference TRBV5-1 and TRBJ1-2 gives the whole variable domain KAGVTQTPRYLIKTRGQQVTLSCSPISGHRSVSWYQQTPGQGLQFLFEYFSETQRNKGNFPGRFSGRQFSNSRSEMNVSTLELGDSALYLCASSIDRGRDGYTFGSGTRLTVV.

This sequence joins TRBV15 and TRBJ2-1, with 7 positions matching TRBD2. The V and J ends lost 5 bases and 0 bases, in that order; junction bases with no gene match: 1. This CDR3 contains 14 residues. Looked up from germline, CDR1 is LNHNV and CDR2 is YYDKDF (reference sequence). CDR3 region: CATSGGDSYNEQFF. The CDR3 DNA follows: TGTGCCACCAGCGGGGGGGACTCCTACAATGAGCAGTTCTTC.

V is TRBV4-2 and J is TRBJ2-2; 8 bases line up with TRBD2. Germline CDR1 LGHNA, CDR2 YNFKEQ. The CDR3 contains 15 residues. V lost 11 bases and J lost 0; bases outside the gene matches: 8. The CDR3 nucleotides are TGTGCCGCGGGCGGGGGGACTTCGAACACCGGGGAGCTGTTTTTT. This codes for CAAGGGTSNTGELFF.

The gene calls are TRBV18 and TRBJ2-1, with D maybe TRBD1 (6 bases). This CDR3 is built from 15 residues. The germline V gene encodes CDR1 KGHSH and CDR2 LQKENI. V shed 6 bases and J shed 1 base, with 13 bases lying between them. CDR3 residues: CASSPDRLSYNEQFF. CDR3 nucleotides: TGTGCCAGCTCCCCAGACAGGCTGTCCTACAATGAGCAGTTCTTC.

This clone has only a few counts. This chain joins TRBV3-1 (or the pseudogene TRBV3-2) and TRBJ2-5; 7 nucleotides line up with TRBD2. The junction had 7 bases not matched to a gene; V was cut back by 2 bases and J by 4 bases. The CDR3 contains 15 residues. The germline CDR1 and CDR2 sequences are LGHDT and YNNKEL (reference sequence). The CDR3 reads CASSQYPGEGETQYF. DNA of the CDR3: TGTGCCAGCAGCCAATATCCCGGGGAGGGAGAGACCCAGTACTTC.

DNA for the CDR3: TGTGCCAGTAGTCTGGACTGGAATGAAAAACTGTTTTTT. It yields the protein CASSLDWNEKLFF. The gene calls are TRBV19 and TRBJ1-4; D is uncertain. Germline lookup yields CDR1 LNHDA and CDR2 SQIVND (reference sequence). Trimming cost V 5 bases and J 5 bases, with 9 bases left between them. The length of the CDR3 is 13 residues.

This rearrangement joins TRBV24-1 to TRBJ2-5; TRBD1 aligns across 10 bases. The CDR3 is made up of 15 amino acids. After removal of 2 bases from V and 3 bases from J, the junction contained 2 bases not matched to a gene. Germline assignment: CDR1 KGHDR and CDR2 SFDVKD. CDR3 nucleotide sequence: TGTGCCACCAGTGATTGGACAGGGGGTAAAGAGACCCAGTACTTC. This encodes CATSDWTGGKETQYF.

The V gene is TRBV5-1, the J gene TRBJ1-1, with 9 bases identical to TRBD1. After removal of 0 bases from V and 5 bases from J, the junction contained 8 bases not matched to a gene. The germline V gene encodes CDR1 SGHRS and CDR2 YFSETQ. There are 16 residues in the CDR3. In DNA form, the CDR3 reads TGCGCCAGCAGCTTGGAGGGACAGGGTTTAAGGACTGAAGCTTTCTTT. Its translation is CASSLEGQGLRTEAFF.

This sequence joins TRBV6-5 and TRBJ1-2; maybe TRBD1 (5 bases). The CDR3 length is 15 residues. Trimming took 5 bases from V and 4 from J, leaving 17 bases between them. CDR1 and CDR2 (germline): MNHEY, SVGAGI. The CDR3, as DNA: TGTGCCAGCAGTCCGTCTCGTTTAGGGGCCTATGGCTACACCTTC. It yields the protein CASSPSRLGAYGYTF.